Listed below are T cell receptor beta chains from one sample, sequenced in a study of CD8 T cells in ankylosing spondylitis. Each CDR3 protein gets one entry after TCRdb re-called the 5' RACE reads with MiXCR. The table records approximately 300,000 distinct CDR3 sequences, 6.5% to 10% of them present only once. Material: blood, either unsorted or a sorted T cell fraction (not recorded which). The source of these receptors is a male donor with ankylosing spondylitis. CDR3s leave out the opening cysteine and the closing phenylalanine or tryptophan.

TRBV29-1	TRBJ2-3	SVEVVDTQY
TRBV6-1	TRBJ1-4	ASRDTGTPTNEKLF
TRBV3-1	TRBJ1-6	ASSRLSNSPLH
TRBV5-1	TRBJ2-7	ASSLIGGNSYEQY
TRBV19	TRBJ1-5	ASSIDPLSPQPQH
TRBV5-1	TRBJ2-1	ASSLAGLAVHEQF
TRBV19	TRBJ2-5	ASTPGPGRETQY
TRBV7-7	TRBJ2-1	ASSPSDFNNEQF
TRBV20-1	TRBJ2-7	SAMGLASYEQY
TRBV6-5	TRBJ2-7	ASSSRPDRFGVEQY
TRBV5-1	TRBJ1-1	ASSLSRLSLMNTEAF
TRBV11-2	TRBJ2-7	ASSLARGTYEQY
TRBV20-1	TRBJ2-1	SLGTTYNEQF
TRBV9	TRBJ2-1	ASSVWALRVSREGSYNEQF
TRBV6-2/TRBV6-3	TRBJ2-7	ASSTTIQGSGYEQY
TRBV7-8	TRBJ2-6	ASSPTGFSGANVLT
TRBV7-2	TRBJ1-2	ASSKDRGPPYGYT
TRBV4-2	TRBJ2-3	ASIQDLLWDTQY
TRBV7-3	TRBJ2-1	ASSLTSGSVDNEQF
TRBV3-1	TRBJ1-4	ASNSSPGDEKLF
TRBV5-6	TRBJ2-5	ASSLAGPSEETQY
TRBV9	TRBJ2-2	ASSPPSGTGGTGELF
TRBV7-2	TRBJ2-5	ASSLARQKETQY
TRBV19	TRBJ2-7	ASSPRTSGFYEQY
TRBV10-3	TRBJ2-3	AISRTSPASTDTQY
TRBV12-3/TRBV12-4	TRBJ1-5	ASSQPPGQPQH
TRBV11-1	TRBJ1-5	ASSPSGGDLNLNQPQH
TRBV10-3	TRBJ2-3	AITGGRTDTQY